This T cell receptor beta chain was profiled in a study of pediatric ulcerative colitis. Germline V gene data show CDR1 as KGHSH and CDR2 as LQKENI. V was cut by 5 bases and J by 5 bases, with 13 bases left in between. This CDR3 contains 13 residues. Profiling relied on immunoSEQ multiplex PCR, and the TCRdb table lists in-frame clones only, not all of them. The table records 16,000 or so clones, 74% of them present only once. Study findings and constraints: Compared with controls, ulcerative colitis showed greater blood-rectum clone sharing. A couple of rectal clonotypes were found only in ulcerative colitis patients, all of them.

A word on this clone: Its antigen is still unknown.

During colonoscopy, one to two rectal pinch biopsies were collected. The V call is TRBV18, the J call TRBJ2-7; D gene uncertain. Sequenced: gut tissue. This clonotype originated in a boy aged 5-17 years with moderate ulcerative colitis. The CDR3 DNA reads TGTGCCAGCTCAACGGATTTGTTGCACGAGCAGTACTTC. It is translated as CASSTDLLHEQYF.